This T cell receptor (beta chain) was found in a study of CD4+ T cells in melanoma. Study-wide results and limits: CD8+ T cell, macrophage and B cell function reportedly correlated with neoantigen-specific CD4+ T cells.

In the case of this clone: Its antigen remains unidentified. Mismatch with germline at one junction end may stem from a read error.

Repertoires were generated with immunoSEQ multiplex PCR, while TCRdb's copy carries only in-frame clones and drops some. The data show about 120,000 clones, 92% seen once. The length of the CDR3 is 15 residues. Germline V gene sequence: CDR1 SGHRS, CDR2 YFSETQ. Sequenced material: peripheral blood. The sequence came from a human donor with melanoma. The genes are TRBV5-1 and TRBJ1-1, with D perhaps TRBD1 (6 bases). The CDR3 loop reads CASSSGQSPLAEAFF. In nucleotides, the CDR3 is TGCGCCAGCAGCTCCGGACAGAGTCCTCTCGCTGAGGCTTTCTTT.